This is a list of T cell receptor beta chains from one sample in a study of blood T cell repertoires in COVID-19. Method: immunoSEQ multiplex PCR; TCRdb's copy keeps in-frame clones and lacks some. Among over 300,000 clones listed, 70% to 90% were seen once. Sequenced material: PBMCs or T cells enriched from blood (not recorded which). Every receptor here comes from a woman aged 25-40 years who had recovered from COVID-19. Each CDR3 is given without its conserved first and last residue. Each record gives: CDR3 protein, V gene, CDR3 length.

CDR3 protein: ASGLHLAGQSDTQY
V gene: TRBV12-5
CDR3 length: 14

CDR3 protein: ASSNTPTGANTDTQY
V gene: TRBV19
CDR3 length: 15

CDR3 protein: ASSVGTSRALSYELF
V gene: TRBV9
CDR3 length: 15

CDR3 protein: ASSLTARADTQY
V gene: TRBV7-3
CDR3 length: 12

CDR3 protein: ASSQARTGGTEAF
V gene: TRBV3-1/TRBV3-2
CDR3 length: 13

CDR3 protein: ASSLELYGYT
V gene: TRBV12-3/TRBV12-4
CDR3 length: 10

CDR3 protein: ASSVDTGITDTQY
V gene: TRBV9
CDR3 length: 13

CDR3 protein: TSSQEGQKNSNQPQH
V gene: TRBV1
CDR3 length: 15

CDR3 protein: ASTLDAGIMNGYT
V gene: TRBV2
CDR3 length: 13

CDR3 protein: ASSLYKQGGLNEQF
V gene: TRBV7-2
CDR3 length: 14

CDR3 protein: ASSLGLTYNYGYT
V gene: TRBV11-2
CDR3 length: 13

CDR3 protein: ASSGGTATGELF
V gene: TRBV9
CDR3 length: 12

CDR3 protein: ASSLGGLAGNTGELF
V gene: TRBV5-1
CDR3 length: 15

CDR3 protein: AISAFSGANVLT
V gene: TRBV10-3
CDR3 length: 12

CDR3 protein: ASSWGGGTEAF
V gene: TRBV6-5
CDR3 length: 11

CDR3 protein: ASSFLGGTDTQY
V gene: TRBV27
CDR3 length: 12

CDR3 protein: ASSLGPTPPYEQY
V gene: TRBV7-9
CDR3 length: 13

CDR3 protein: ASSLEDRATVY
V gene: TRBV18
CDR3 length: 11

CDR3 protein: ASSHATRHNEQF
V gene: TRBV7-6
CDR3 length: 12

CDR3 protein: ASSPTANTEAF
V gene: TRBV7-9
CDR3 length: 11

CDR3 protein: ASSWGDRRENIQY
V gene: TRBV5-1
CDR3 length: 13

CDR3 protein: ASRRDGQDYGYT
V gene: TRBV2
CDR3 length: 12

CDR3 protein: ASSPDRGLNTEAF
V gene: TRBV18
CDR3 length: 13

CDR3 protein: ASRKLPVDEQY
V gene: TRBV6-6
CDR3 length: 11

CDR3 protein: ASIDRGRVNYGYT
V gene: TRBV13
CDR3 length: 13

CDR3 protein: ASSLDGTARNYGYT
V gene: TRBV11-1
CDR3 length: 14

CDR3 protein: ASSTGRGNQPQH
V gene: TRBV25-1
CDR3 length: 12

CDR3 protein: ASRNDRGHGDEQY
V gene: TRBV5-5
CDR3 length: 13